Given below is one TCR beta chain in context. Sequenced by immunoSEQ multiplex PCR; TCRdb stores in-frame clones only, minus some. The sample consists of about 180,000 clones, approximately 85% of them appearing once. The V end lost 3 bases, the J end lost 1 base, and 9 bases lay between the germline ends. Germline V gene lookup returns CDR1 DFQATT and CDR2 SNEGSKA (reference sequence). This CDR3 has 13 amino acids. This record belongs to a study of blood T cell repertoires in COVID-19. Sequencing was performed on peripheral blood. J is TRBJ2-5 and V is TRBV20-1; no firm D call. The source is a woman over 75 with acute or convalescent COVID-19. The CDR3, as DNA: TGCAGTGCTAGTTTAAGCCCCCAAGAGACCCAGTACTTC. It yields the protein CSASLSPQETQYF.